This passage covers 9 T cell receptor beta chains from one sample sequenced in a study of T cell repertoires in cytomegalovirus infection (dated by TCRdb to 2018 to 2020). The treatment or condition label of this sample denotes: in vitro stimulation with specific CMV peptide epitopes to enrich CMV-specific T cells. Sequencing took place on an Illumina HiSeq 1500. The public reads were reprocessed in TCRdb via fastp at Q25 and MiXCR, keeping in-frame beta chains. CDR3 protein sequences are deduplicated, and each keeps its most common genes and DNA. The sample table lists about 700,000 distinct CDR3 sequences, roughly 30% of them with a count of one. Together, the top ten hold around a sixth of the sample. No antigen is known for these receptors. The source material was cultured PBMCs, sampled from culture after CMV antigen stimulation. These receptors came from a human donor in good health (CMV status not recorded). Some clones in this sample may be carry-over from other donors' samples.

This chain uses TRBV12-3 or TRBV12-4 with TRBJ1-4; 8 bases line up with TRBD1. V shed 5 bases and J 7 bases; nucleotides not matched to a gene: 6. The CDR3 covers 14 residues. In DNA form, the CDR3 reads TGTGCCAGCAGTACTCGCGACAGGGGTGAAAAACTGTTTTTT. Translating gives CASSTRDRGEKLFF.

CDR3 in DNA: TGTGCCAGCAGCCGGACTAGCGGGGGGAACGCAGATACGCAGTATTTT. This codes for CASSRTSGGNADTQYF. V usage is TRBV12-3 or TRBV12-4 and J usage is TRBJ2-3, with 14 bases that match TRBD2. After removal of 6 bases from V and 4 bases from J, the junction contained 6 bases not matched to a gene. The CDR3 covers 16 residues.

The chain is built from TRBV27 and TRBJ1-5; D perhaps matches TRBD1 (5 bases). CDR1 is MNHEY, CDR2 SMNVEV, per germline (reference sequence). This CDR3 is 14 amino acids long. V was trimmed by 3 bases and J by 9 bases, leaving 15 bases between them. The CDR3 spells CASSFARGNWPQHF. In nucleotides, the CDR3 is TGTGCCAGCAGTTTCGCCCGGGGGAATTGGCCCCAGCATTTT.

The CDR3 spells CASSFSPTGKTYEQYF. The CDR3 DNA reads TGCGCCAGCAGCTTTTCACCGACAGGGAAGACCTACGAGCAGTACTTC. The chain joins TRBV5-1 to TRBJ2-7; 7 bases match TRBD1. The CDR3 has 16 amino acids. V dropped 2 bases and J dropped 2; count of bases not matched to a gene: 10. Germline CDR1 is SGHRS and CDR2 is YFSETQ.

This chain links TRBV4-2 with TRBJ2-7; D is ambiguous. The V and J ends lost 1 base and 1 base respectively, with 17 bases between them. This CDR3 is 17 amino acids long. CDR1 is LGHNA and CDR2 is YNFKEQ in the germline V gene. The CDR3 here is CASSQVLRARPSYEQYF. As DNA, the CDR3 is TGTGCCAGCAGCCAAGTGCTAAGGGCCCGACCTTCCTACGAGCAGTACTTC.

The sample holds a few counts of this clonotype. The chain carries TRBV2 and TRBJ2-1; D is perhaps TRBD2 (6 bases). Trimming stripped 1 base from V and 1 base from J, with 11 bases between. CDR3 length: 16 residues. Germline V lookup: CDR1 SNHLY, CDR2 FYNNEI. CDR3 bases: TGTGCCAGCAGTGAAGGGTCGGGAGTTTCCTACAATGAGCAGTTCTTC. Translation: CASSEGSGVSYNEQFF.

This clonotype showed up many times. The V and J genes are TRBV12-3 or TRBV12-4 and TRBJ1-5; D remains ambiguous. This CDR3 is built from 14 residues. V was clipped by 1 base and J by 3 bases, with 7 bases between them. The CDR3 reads CASSLEGSNQPQHF. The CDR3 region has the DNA TGTGCCAGCAGTTTAGAGGGATCCAATCAGCCCCAGCATTTT.

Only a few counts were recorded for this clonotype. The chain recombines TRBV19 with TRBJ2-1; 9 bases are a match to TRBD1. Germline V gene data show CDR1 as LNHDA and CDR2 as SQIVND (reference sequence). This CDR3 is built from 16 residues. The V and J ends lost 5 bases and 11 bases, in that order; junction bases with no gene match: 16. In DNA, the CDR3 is TGTGCCAGTAGTCGGACGACCGGGACAGGGATGGGTCAGCAGTTCTTC. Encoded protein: CASSRTTGTGMGQQFF.

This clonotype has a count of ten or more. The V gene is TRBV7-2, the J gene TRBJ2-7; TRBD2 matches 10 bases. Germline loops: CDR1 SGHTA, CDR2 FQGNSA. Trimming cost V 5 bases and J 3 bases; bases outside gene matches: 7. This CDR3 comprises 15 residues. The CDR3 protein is CASSVVTSGDYEQYF. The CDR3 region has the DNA TGTGCCAGCAGCGTAGTTACTAGCGGGGACTACGAGCAGTACTTC.